The entry below gives a single T cell receptor (beta chain) sequence along with its context. These data are taken from a study of CD8 T cells in ankylosing spondylitis. From the 5' RACE reads, TCRdb called clonotypes with MiXCR, one entry per CDR3 protein. This table holds 190,000 or so distinct CDR3 sequences, 9.5% to 15% found once. The CDR3 consists of 15 residues. Germline V CDR1 and CDR2: SEHNR, FQNEAQ (reference sequence). The V and J ends lost 3 bases and 0 bases respectively, with 9 bases between them. This sequence originates from a male donor with ankylosing spondylitis or in good health (not recorded which). The specimen was blood, either unsorted or a sorted T cell fraction (not recorded which). This chain connects TRBV7-9 to TRBJ2-1; D is unresolved. In DNA, the CDR3 is TGTGCCAGCAGCTTTAGTGTGAACTCCTACAATGAGCAGTTCTTC. Protein: CASSFSVNSYNEQFF.